Listed here are 12 T cell receptor beta chains from one sample, sequenced in a study of beta chain features in type 1 diabetes. The sequenced template was cDNA made from the entire isolated RNA. Assay used: immunoSEQ multiplex PCR; TCRdb lists only in-frame clones, some missing. The table lists approximately 380,000 clones, around 16% of them singletons. The specimen was naive CD4+ T cells from blood. These receptors were obtained from a woman under 30 in good health.

V and J are TRBV5-4 and TRBJ2-2, with TRBD2 identical over 7 bases. Losses at the gene ends were 0 bases for V and 4 bases for J; bases not matched to a gene: 6. There are 16 residues in the CDR3. Germline V gene data show CDR1 as SGHNT and CDR2 as YYREEE (reference sequence). As DNA, the CDR3 is TGTGCCAGCAGCTTGGGGGGGGGTTCCGGCACCGGGGAGCTGTTTTTT. This encodes CASSLGGGSGTGELFF.

The J gene is TRBJ2-4, the V gene TRBV4-2, with a weak D call TRBD1 (5 bases). Looked up from germline, CDR1 is LGHNA and CDR2 is YNFKEQ. This CDR3 comprises 15 residues. The germline V and J ends were trimmed by 0 bases and 4 bases, with 10 bases remaining between them. Here the CDR3 DNA reads TGTGCCAGCAGCCAAGAAAGGACACTTAAAAACATTCAGTACTTC. Translating gives CASSQERTLKNIQYF.

This clone was found a few times. This sample includes further DNA sequences coding for the same CDR3. The gene calls are TRBV28 and TRBJ1-2, with no clear D. Germline CDR1 is MDHEN and CDR2 is SYDVKM. Trimming removed 5 bases at V and 8 bases at J, with 6 bases between. The CDR3 covers 10 residues. CDR3 sequence (DNA): TGTGCCAGCAGTCCCCGGGGCTACACCTTC. This codes for CASSPRGYTF.

There are a few counts of this clone. The chain uses TRBV5-1 and TRBJ2-7; the match to TRBD1 covers 7 bases. The CDR3 covers 15 residues. Germline CDR1 SGHRS, CDR2 YFSETQ. V trimming: 4 bases; J trimming: 0 bases; junction bases outside the gene matches: 7. Here the CDR3 reads CASSRGTESSYEQYF. The CDR3 DNA reads as TGCGCCAGCAGCCGTGGGACAGAGAGCTCCTACGAGCAGTACTTC.

This clone was seen a few times. The chain combines TRBV19 with TRBJ2-3; 7 bases match TRBD2. CDR1 is LNHDA and CDR2 is SQIVND in the germline V gene (reference sequence). CDR3 length equals 16 residues. V lost 4 bases and J lost 0; bases outside the gene matches: 7. The CDR3 DNA reads TGTGCCAGTAGTAGCCAACTAGCGACCAGCACAGATACGCAGTATTTT. Amino acids: CASSSQLATSTDTQYF.

The chain combines TRBV7-9 with TRBJ1-5; no clear D gene. Germline V gives CDR1 SEHNR, CDR2 FQNEAQ (reference sequence). The V end lost 4 bases, the J end lost 7 bases, and 8 bases lay between the germline ends. This CDR3 spans 12 amino acids. The CDR3 coding sequence is TGTGCCAGCAGCTCCCCCGGGCAGCCCCAGCATTTT. It is translated as CASSSPGQPQHF. The full variable domain, in which reference TRBV7-9 and TRBJ1-5 provide the parts outside the CDR3, is DTGVSQNPRHKITKRGQNVTFRCDPISEHNRLYWYRQTLGQGPEFLTYFQNEAQLEKSRLLSDRFSAERPKGSFSTLEIQRTEQGDSAMYLCASSSPGQPQHFGDGTRLSIL.

V gene TRBV20-1 combines with J gene TRBJ2-7, with 7 positions matching TRBD1. The V and J ends lost 6 bases and 4 bases, in that order; junction bases with no gene match: 3. Germline CDR1 reads DFQATT; CDR2 reads SNEGSKA (reference sequence). The CDR3 is 11 amino acids. DNA for the CDR3: TGCAGTGCCGACAGGGTGTACGAGCAGTACTTC. Translation: CSADRVYEQYF.

The chain recombines TRBV5-4 with TRBJ2-1, with D possibly being TRBD2 (5 bases). Germline CDR1 is SGHNT and CDR2 is YYREEE (reference sequence). The CDR3 has 13 residues. The V end was cut by 0 bases, the J end by 9 bases, with 10 bases between. CDR3 bases: TGTGCCAGCAGCTTGGGAGGGAGAGCTGAGCAGTTCTTC. Its protein product is CASSLGGRAEQFF.

V gene TRBV9 combines with J gene TRBJ2-1, with 10 bases aligning to TRBD2. The CDR3 covers 15 residues. J gave up 6 bases and V 0 bases, and 3 bases lay outside the gene matches. Looked up from germline, CDR1 is SGDLS and CDR2 is YYNGEE. The CDR3 is CASSVASGRGNEQFF. For the CDR3, the DNA is TGTGCCAGCAGCGTAGCCAGCGGGAGGGGCAATGAGCAGTTCTTC.

This clone was counted between two and nine times. This chain uses TRBV13 with TRBJ2-2; possible D gene TRBD2, 5 bases. The germline V and J ends were trimmed by 5 bases and 11 bases, with 15 bases remaining between them. The CDR3 is made up of 13 amino acids. CDR1 and CDR2 (germline): PRHDT, FYEKMQ (reference sequence). Written as DNA, the CDR3 is TGTGCCAGCAGCCTTGGACTGAGCCCTGAGCTGTTTTTT. It codes for CASSLGLSPELFF.

This clone was counted a few times. The chain recombines TRBV5-6 with TRBJ2-2; D is perhaps TRBD2 (5 bases). CDR1 and CDR2 (germline): SGHDT, YYEEEE. The CDR3 covers 11 residues. Deletions cut 6 bases from V and 5 bases from J, with 5 bases between. The CDR3 DNA reads as TGTGCCAGCACGGGGACCGGGGAGCTGTTTTTT. Protein sequence: CASTGTGELFF.

There are a few counts of this clone. The V gene is TRBV7-2, the J gene TRBJ1-4, with D perhaps matching TRBD1 (6 bases). The CDR3 is 13 residues long. Per the germline V gene, CDR1 is SGHTA and CDR2 is FQGNSA. Trimming left V 5 bases short and J 5 bases short, with 9 bases between. CDR3 sequence: CASSGQLNEKLFF. Written as DNA, the CDR3 is TGTGCCAGCAGCGGACAGTTAAATGAAAAACTGTTTTTT.